This T cell receptor beta chain is drawn from a study of T-cell memory formation after mild COVID-19 listed by TCRdb under 2021. At the level of the whole study: TCR sequence clusters from the two donors were found to be largely donor specific. In a couple of donors, T-cell clones that expanded and contracted after mild COVID-19 were followed by sequencing TCRalpha and TCRbeta repertoires longitudinally. The cohort comprised two young, previously healthy adult volunteers, one female and one male.

CDR3 length: 12 amino acids, cysteine to phenylalanine. This entry keeps only the CDR3 DNA: 36 bases, framed from base 1. Trimming costs V 5 bases and J 5 bases, and their ends lie 7 bases apart. Ficoll-Paque density gradient centrifugation was used to isolate PBMCs. Concerning this clonotype itself: The target of this receptor is not known. The input lacks base qualities; no much larger clone sits a single base away.

What the authors observed across the whole study: Only a couple of mild cases were covered in the study, and larger cohorts including severe cases with pre-infection samples were considered necessary. Clones contracting from day 15 to 85 had balanced CD4/CD8 phenotypes, while a second wave expanding from day 15 to 37 was biased towards CD4+. Some responding clones were detected in pre-infection memory, which suggested that pre-existing cross-reactive memory T cells had joined the SARS-CoV-2 response. SARS-CoV-2 specificity of the second-wave clones peaking on day 37 was not confirmed. Contracting CD4+ clones were found mainly in CM and EM memory subsets, while CD8+ clones were enriched in EMRA.

The data were produced on an Illumina NovaSeq 6000. Using 5'RACE with constant-segment primers, TCRalpha and TCRbeta cDNA libraries were constructed, with sample barcodes and unique molecular identifiers added in the process. Trizol reagent was used to extract RNA from every sample. The libraries were amplified in two PCR steps, and the second step added a second sample barcode and Illumina TruSeq adapters. The libraries were sequenced on an Illumina NovaSeq using 2 x 150 bp paired-end reads. The study's own analysis went as follows. The reads were demultiplexed and collapsed into UMI-guided consensus sequences using migec v1.2.7. With mixcr v2.1.11, UMI consensuses were aligned to TRA and TRB V and J templates and assembled into clonotypes. Expanded or contracted clonotypes were those called significant by both edgeR and NoisET, with noise models trained on biological replicates. edgeR calls used a false discovery rate-adjusted p below 0.01 and a log2 fold-change threshold of 1. PCA with hierarchical clustering of max-normalized trajectories of the 1000 most abundant clonotypes was used as exploratory dynamics analysis. Separately sequenced CD4+ and CD8+ repertoires were used to assign the CD4 or CD8 phenotype of responding clones. TCRdb passed the public sequencing reads through fastp at Q25 and MiXCR, retaining productive beta sequences. Rows are combined by CDR3 protein, so each entry shows the most common genes and DNA. TCRdb, not the authors, supplied the V and J calls. The sample yields roughly 340,000 distinct CDR3 sequences; about 20% were counted once. Approximately 22% of the sample is in the top ten clones.

The chain couples TRBV12-3 or TRBV12-4 to TRBJ1-5; there is no confident call for the D gene. The source is a man in his late teens or twenties who had mild COVID-19 (a few samples of this study predate the infection). The sample titles of this study are shuffled in the database, so cell type and time point are left out; the donor was told from shared clones. Sequencing was performed on PBMCs or a T cell subset sorted from them (not recorded which). The nucleotides read TGTGCCAGCAGTGTAAACTATCAGCCCCAGCATTTT. It codes for CASSVNYQPQHF.